This is a list of T cell receptor beta chains from one sample in a study of control samples from healthy donors and cancer patients. Measured with immunoSEQ multiplex PCR; TCRdb has only the in-frame clones, and not every one. There are over 150,000 clones in the sample; 90% to 95% occur only once, and more than 1.1% lies in the top ten. Material: blood. These receptors were collected from a man aged 18 to 30 in good health. CDR3s include the opening cysteine and the closing phenylalanine or tryptophan. The order of the fields is D gene, J gene, V gene, clone size, CDR3 protein, CDR3 DNA. A D gene is named only where the DNA matches it firmly. Some rows have no size entry. The others give once, few or many, or a class for an expanded clone.

NA,TRBJ2-3,TRBV18,NA,CASSPQGVVADTQYF,TGTGCCAGCTCTCCACAGGGAGTAGTCGCAGATACGCAGTATTTT
NA,TRBJ2-7,TRBV10-3,NA,CAISESKGLNNEQYF,TGTGCCATCAGTGAGTCGAAGGGACTCAACAACGAGCAGTACTTC
NA,TRBJ1-6,TRBV28,NA,CASIGDSPLHF,TGTGCCAGCATTGGGGACTCACCCCTCCACTTT
TRBD1,TRBJ2-7,TRBV10-3,once,CATTPGQITYEQYF,TGTGCCACCACCCCGGGACAGATAACCTACGAGCAGTACTTC
NA,TRBJ1-6,TRBV19,NA,CASSISPNSPLHF,TGTGCTAGTAGTATTAGTCCTAATTCACCCCTCCACTTT
TRBD1,TRBJ2-7,TRBV6-5,once,CASSYPDRDEQYF,TGTGCCAGCAGTTACCCAGACAGGGACGAGCAGTACTTC
NA,TRBJ2-7,TRBV12-3/TRBV12-4,NA,CASSPRYEQYF,TGTGCCAGCAGTCCCAGGTACGAGCAGTACTTC
NA,TRBJ2-2,TRBV5-6,NA,CASSLVETGELFF,TGTGCCAGCAGCTTGGTGGAGACCGGGGAGCTGTTTTTT
TRBD1,TRBJ1-2,TRBV18,NA,CASSLGQDNGYTF,TGTGCCAGCTCACTAGGACAGGATAATGGCTACACCTTC
NA,TRBJ1-1,TRBV6-5,once,CASSSGGMNTEAFF,TGTGCCAGCAGTTCGGGGGGTATGAACACTGAAGCTTTCTTT
NA,TRBJ2-3,TRBV9,once,CASSVETSRPADTQYF,TGTGCCAGCAGCGTCGAAACGTCCCGCCCCGCAGATACGCAGTATTTT
TRBD1,TRBJ1-3,TRBV12-3/TRBV12-4,once,CASSDRDPNTIYF,TGTGCCAGCAGTGACAGGGACCCAAACACCATATATTTT
NA,TRBJ1-6,TRBV19,few,CASSIEGDSPLHF,TGTGCCAGTAGTATTGAAGGGGATTCACCCCTCCACTTT
NA,TRBJ1-6,TRBV5-6,NA,CASSPPRSVSPLHF,TGTGCCAGCAGCCCCCCGAGATCGGTTTCACCCCTCCACTTT
NA,TRBJ1-3,TRBV20-1,NA,CSASTGNTIYF,TGCAGTGCCTCGACAGGAAACACCATATATTTT
TRBD2,TRBJ2-3,TRBV7-8,NA,CASSSWGSGTDTQYF,TGTGCCAGCAGCTCTTGGGGTAGCGGGACAGATACGCAGTATTTT
NA,TRBJ1-2,TRBV6-2/TRBV6-3,few,CASSPPGTLDNYGYTF,TGTGCCAGCAGTCCGCCTGGGACACTGGACAACTATGGCTACACCTTC
NA,TRBJ1-2,TRBV6-5,NA,CASSYSGGGYGYTF,TGTGCCAGCAGTTACAGTGGGGGCGGCTATGGCTACACCTTC
NA,TRBJ2-7,TRBV3-1/TRBV3-2,NA,CASSQGGGGGQYF,TGTGCCAGCAGCCAAGGGGGAGGGGGCGGGCAGTACTTC
TRBD1,TRBJ2-7,TRBV28,NA,CASSRTGALSHEQYF,TGTGCCAGCAGTAGGACAGGGGCGTTATCTCACGAGCAGTACTTC
NA,TRBJ2-7,TRBV2,NA,CASSEALWDSEQYF,TGTGCCAGCAGTGAAGCTTTGTGGGACTCCGAGCAGTACTTC
NA,TRBJ2-7,TRBV7-2,NA,CASSLTLRYEQYF,TGTGCCAGCAGCCTTACCTTACGCTACGAGCAGTACTTC
NA,TRBJ2-4,TRBV6-6,NA,CASSHRGDSQNSAKNIQYF,TGTGCCAGCAGTCACAGAGGGGATAGCCAGAATTCAGCCAAAAACATTCAGTACTTC